The following is a T cell receptor beta chain sequence with its context. Assignments of participants to cohorts depended upon their own reported clinical history. Exposed enrollees encountered a COVID-19 case at some point within 2 weeks before study entry. The CDR3 covers 15 residues. V shed 0 bases, J shed 3 bases, and the junction held 4 bases outside the gene matches. The germline V gene has CDR1 SGHDT and CDR2 YYEEEE. In the source study's methods: Amplification of reference gene primers provided the estimated nucleated cell counts. Measured with immunoSEQ multiplex PCR; TCRdb has only the in-frame clones, and not every one. For V, J and clone size, that table is used; D and trimming come from the DNA. The sample shows 350,000 to 450,000 clones, roughly 90% of them seen only once. The data are from a study of blood T cell repertoires in COVID-19. Study details: From T cells, B-cell-depleted T cells, or PBMCs came the material, which was cDNA or gDNA.

The sequenced sample consisted of PBMCs or T cells enriched from blood (not recorded which). The chain combines TRBV5-6 with TRBJ2-7, with 9 bases fitting TRBD2. The sequence came from a woman aged 40-49 years who had been exposed to COVID-19. The CDR3 DNA reads as TGTGCCAGCAGCTTGGGACTAGCGGAGCACTACGAGCAGTACTTC. Protein sequence: CASSLGLAEHYEQYF. Filled out from reference TRBV5-6 and TRBJ2-7, the complete variable domain reads DAGVTQSPTHLIKTRGQQVTLRCSPKSGHDTVSWYQQALGQGPQFIFQYYEEEERQRGNFPDRFSGHQFPNYSSELNVNALLLGDSALYLCASSLGLAEHYEQYFGPGTRLTVT.